The clone carrying this TCR beta chain has ten or more counts. Its antigen is currently unknown. The V and J ends lost 9 bases and 10 bases respectively, with 22 bases between them. Germline V gene data show CDR1 as SNHLY and CDR2 as FYNNEI. The CDR3 loop spans 14 amino acids. These data belong to a study of T cells in Graves' hyperthyroidism and ophthalmopathy. The wider study: Peripheral blood samples were taken at initial diagnosis, prior to any treatment. Broader study findings: Patients with ophthalmopathy were separated from those with stable hyperthyroidism by a 13 V-J model.

Each diagnosis was grounded in clinical symptoms, serum thyroxine and TRAb, thyroid ultrasound, and orbital computed tomography. Template material for amplifying TCR beta CDR3 regions consisted of RNA transcripts. During a first-round RT-PCR of the TCR CDR3, the HTBI primer set was used. TCRdb re-analysed the multiplex PCR reads in MiXCR, keeping a single row per CDR3 protein. The table shows hundreds of thousands of distinct CDR3 sequences, with under 20% occurring only once. The V gene is TRBV2, the J gene TRBJ2-1; perhaps D is TRBD1 or TRBD2 (5 bases each). The receptor's source is a woman between 45 and 65 years old with Graves' hyperthyroidism that later progressed to Graves' ophthalmopathy. The sample comprised blood. CDR3 nucleotide sequence: TGTGCCAGTGAGGGGTATACAATGATTTCAGAGCAGTTCTTC. Residues: CASEGYTMISEQFF. The complete variable domain, with remaining parts taken from reference TRBV2 and TRBJ2-1, reads EPEVTQTPSHQVTQMGQEVILRCVPISNHLYFYWYRQILGQKVEFLVSFYNNEISEKSEIFDDQFSVERPDGSNFTLKIRSTKLEDSAMYFCASEGYTMISEQFFGPGTRLTVL.